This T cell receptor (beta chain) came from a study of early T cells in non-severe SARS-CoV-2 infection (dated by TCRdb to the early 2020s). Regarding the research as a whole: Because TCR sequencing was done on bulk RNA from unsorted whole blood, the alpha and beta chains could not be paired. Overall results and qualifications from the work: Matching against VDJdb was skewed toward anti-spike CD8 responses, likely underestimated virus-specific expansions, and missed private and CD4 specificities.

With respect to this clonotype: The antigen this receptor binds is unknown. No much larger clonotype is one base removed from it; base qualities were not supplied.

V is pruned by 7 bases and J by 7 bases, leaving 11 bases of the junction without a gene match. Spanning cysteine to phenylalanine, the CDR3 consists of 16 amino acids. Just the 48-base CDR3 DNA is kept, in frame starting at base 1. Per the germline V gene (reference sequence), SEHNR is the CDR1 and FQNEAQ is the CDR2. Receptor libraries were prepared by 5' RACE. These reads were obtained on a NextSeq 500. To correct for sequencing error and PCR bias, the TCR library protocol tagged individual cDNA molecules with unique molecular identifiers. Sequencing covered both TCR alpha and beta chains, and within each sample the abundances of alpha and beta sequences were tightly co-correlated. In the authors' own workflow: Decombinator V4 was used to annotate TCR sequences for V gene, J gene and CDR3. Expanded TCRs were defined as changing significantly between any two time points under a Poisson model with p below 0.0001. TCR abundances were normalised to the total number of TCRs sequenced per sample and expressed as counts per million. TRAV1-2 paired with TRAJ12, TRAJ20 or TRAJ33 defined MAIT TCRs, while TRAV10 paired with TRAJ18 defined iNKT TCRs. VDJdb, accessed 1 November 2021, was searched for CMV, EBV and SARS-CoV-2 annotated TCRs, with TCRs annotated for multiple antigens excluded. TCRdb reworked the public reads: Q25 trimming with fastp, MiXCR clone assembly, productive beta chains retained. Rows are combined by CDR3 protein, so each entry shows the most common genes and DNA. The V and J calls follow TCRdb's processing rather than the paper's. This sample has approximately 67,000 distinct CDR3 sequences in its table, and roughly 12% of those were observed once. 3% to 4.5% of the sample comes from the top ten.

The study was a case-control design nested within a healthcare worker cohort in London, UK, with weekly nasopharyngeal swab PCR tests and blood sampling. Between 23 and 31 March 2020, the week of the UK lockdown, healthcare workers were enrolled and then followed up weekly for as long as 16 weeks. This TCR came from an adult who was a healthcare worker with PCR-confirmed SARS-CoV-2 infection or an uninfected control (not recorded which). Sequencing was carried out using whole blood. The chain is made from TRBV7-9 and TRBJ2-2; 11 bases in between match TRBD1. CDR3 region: CASTPPDRGLLGELFF. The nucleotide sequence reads TGTGCCAGCACCCCCCCGGACAGGGGGCTCCTCGGGGAGCTGTTTTTT.